This T cell receptor beta chain was documented in a study of T cell responses to AZD1222 COVID-19 vaccine. Study-wide findings and caveats: With dominance at 160-218 and 743-854, vaccine-associated CD4 TCRs spanned spike. Mostly white British, mostly female donors; authors suggested clonal diversity may be underestimated. Spike-specific TCR depth and breadth grew after two AZD1222 doses.

In regard to this clone: The antigen is undetermined.

Profiling relied on immunoSEQ multiplex PCR, and the TCRdb table lists in-frame clones only, not all of them. The data contain about 130,000 clones, around 92% of them singletons. The sequences come from peripheral blood, collected 28 days after the second AZD1222 dose. The sequence was collected from an adult who received the AZD1222 COVID-19 vaccine.

The CDR3 is CASSLSQSYEQYF. The CDR3 DNA reads as TGTGCCAGCAGTTTATCGCAGAGCTACGAGCAGTACTTC. The chain links TRBV28 to TRBJ2-7, with D uncertain. This CDR3 has 13 amino acids. Germline V lookup: CDR1 MDHEN, CDR2 SYDVKM. V was pared by 1 base and J by 3 bases, with 7 bases between.